What follows are 12 T cell receptor beta chains derived from one specimen sequenced in a study of T cell responses to AZD1222 COVID-19 vaccine. Sequencing used immunoSEQ multiplex PCR; TCRdb keeps in-frame clones, though not all of them. The sample has about 110,000 clones, 94% seen once. Specimen: peripheral blood, collected 28 days after the second AZD1222 dose. The source is an adult who received the AZD1222 COVID-19 vaccine.

V usage is TRBV2 and J usage is TRBJ1-5; D is ambiguous. The CDR3 totals 15 residues. V lost 1 base and J 6 bases, leaving 13 bases between the germline ends. Germline V lookup: CDR1 SNHLY, CDR2 FYNNEI. The CDR3 protein is CASSEETRRGQPQHF. CDR3 DNA: TGTGCCAGCAGTGAAGAGACCAGGCGGGGTCAGCCCCAGCATTTT.

The chain recombines TRBV6-5 with TRBJ2-1; D may be TRBD1 or TRBD2 (5 bases each). Germline-derived CDR1 and CDR2 are MNHEY and SVGAGI. V lost 0 bases and J lost 9, with 15 bases in between. The CDR3 contains 15 residues. CDR3 nucleotides: TGTGCCAGCAGTTACTCCCGGCCAGGGAGCGGTGAGCAGTTCTTC. It codes for CASSYSRPGSGEQFF.

This chain links TRBV14 with TRBJ1-1; D not resolved. This CDR3 has 13 residues. Germline V gene data show CDR1 as SGHDN and CDR2 as FVKESK. V lost 0 bases to trimming and J lost 4 bases, with 6 bases between them. The CDR3 sequence: CASSQDPITEAFF. The CDR3 DNA reads TGTGCCAGCAGCCAAGATCCCATCACTGAAGCTTTCTTT. Based on the CDR3 plus reference TRBV14 and TRBJ1-1, the full variable domain is EAGVTQFPSHSVIEKGQTVTLRCDPISGHDNLYWYRRVMGKEIKFLLHFVKESKQDESGMPNNRFLAERTGGTYSTLKVQPAELEDSGVYFCASSQDPITEAFFGQGTRLTVV.

This chain uses TRBV3-1 (or the pseudogene TRBV3-2) with TRBJ2-3, with 11 bases fitting TRBD2. The CDR3 loop spans 16 amino acids. The V gene end was trimmed by 3 bases and the J gene end by 6 bases; junction bases not matched to a gene: 8. CDR1 and CDR2 from the germline V gene are LGHDT and YNNKEL (reference sequence). DNA of the CDR3: TGTGCCAGCAGCCACACTAGCGGGAGCATGGGGGATACGCAGTATTTT. It is translated as CASSHTSGSMGDTQYF.

This clone was recorded once. This chain connects TRBV10-2 to TRBJ2-7, with D perhaps TRBD1 (6 bases). Germline CDR1 WSHSY, CDR2 SAAADI. CDR3 length: 15 amino acids. V dropped 7 bases and J dropped 0 bases, with 16 bases sitting between them. In DNA, the CDR3 is TGCGCCAGCACCCAGGACAGCCAGTCCTCCTACGAGCAGTACTTC. It encodes CASTQDSQSSYEQYF.

This clone was recorded only once. This rearrangement joins TRBV18 to TRBJ2-7, with D perhaps matching TRBD2 (5 bases). Trimming cost V 2 bases and J 4 bases, with 9 bases left between them. The length of the CDR3 is 13 residues. Germline assignment: CDR1 KGHSH and CDR2 LQKENI. This CDR3 reads CASSPGPGYEQYF. CDR3 nucleotides: TGTGCCAGCTCACCAGGGCCGGGGTACGAGCAGTACTTC.

The chain joins TRBV7-2 to TRBJ2-4; 10 nucleotides match TRBD2. Germline trimming cut 6 bases from V and 1 base from J; bases unmatched to any gene: 12. The CDR3 runs 18 residues. Germline V gene data show CDR1 as SGHTA and CDR2 as FQGNSA. The CDR3 DNA reads as TGTGCCAGCAGAGCTATAGGTAGCGGGGGGAGCGCCAAAAACATTCAGTACTTC. As protein: CASRAIGSGGSAKNIQYF.

Judged by abundance, this clone is medium-sized (0.01 to 0.1%). The chain recombines TRBV7-9 with TRBJ1-1, with D tentatively TRBD1 (5 bases). CDR1 is SEHNR, CDR2 FQNEAQ, per germline (reference sequence). V shed 5 bases and J shed 1 base, with 14 bases lying between them. The CDR3 runs 15 residues. CDR3: CASSGGGTSNTEAFF. CDR3 nucleotide sequence: TGTGCCAGCAGCGGGGGGGGAACCTCGAACACTGAAGCTTTCTTT.

This clone has only one observation. This sequence joins TRBV14 and TRBJ1-2; D gene uncertain. The V gene's germline CDR1 is SGHDN and CDR2 FVKESK. The CDR3 covers 15 residues. The V end was cut by 0 bases, the J end by 5 bases, with 13 bases between. The CDR3 sequence is CASSQDQAVGYGYTF. Here the CDR3 DNA reads TGTGCCAGCAGCCAAGATCAGGCAGTGGGGTATGGCTACACCTTC.

The rearrangement joins TRBV2 to TRBJ1-5; 7 nucleotides line up with TRBD1. The germline V gene encodes CDR1 SNHLY and CDR2 FYNNEI. The CDR3 loop spans 15 amino acids. V shed 1 base, J shed 7 bases, and the junction held 7 bases outside the gene matches. CDR3 residues: CASSEEQGLGQPQHF. CDR3 sequence (DNA): TGTGCCAGCAGTGAAGAACAGGGGTTGGGGCAGCCCCAGCATTTT.

The rearrangement links TRBV4-1 to TRBJ2-1; D not certain. Germline values: CDR1 MGHRA, CDR2 YSYEKL. The V end lost 6 bases, the J end lost 1 base, and 10 bases lay between the germline ends. This CDR3 has 14 amino acids. The CDR3 DNA reads as TGCGCCAGCAGTCGCGGTCATTCCTACAATGAGCAGTTCTTC. This codes for CASSRGHSYNEQFF.

Written as DNA, the CDR3 is TGTGCCAGCAGGGTGGCAGGGAACACTGAAGCTTTCTTT. This translates into CASRVAGNTEAFF. The rearrangement links TRBV5-4 to TRBJ1-1; D call uncertain. The CDR3 is 13 amino acids. From germline, CDR1 is SGHNT and CDR2 YYREEE (reference sequence). With 5 bases removed from V and 1 base from J, the gap between germline ends came to 9 bases.